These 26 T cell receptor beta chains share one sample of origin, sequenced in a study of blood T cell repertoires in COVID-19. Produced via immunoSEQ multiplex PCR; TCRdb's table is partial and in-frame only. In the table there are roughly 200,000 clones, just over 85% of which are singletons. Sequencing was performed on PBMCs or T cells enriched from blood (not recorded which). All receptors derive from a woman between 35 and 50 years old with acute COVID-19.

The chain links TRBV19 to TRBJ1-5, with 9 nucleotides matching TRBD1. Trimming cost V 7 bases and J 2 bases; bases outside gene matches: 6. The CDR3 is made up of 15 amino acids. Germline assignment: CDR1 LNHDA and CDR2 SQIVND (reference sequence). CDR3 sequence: CASKGTGLRNQPQHF. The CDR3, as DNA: TGTGCCAGTAAGGGGACAGGGCTGCGCAATCAGCCCCAGCATTTT. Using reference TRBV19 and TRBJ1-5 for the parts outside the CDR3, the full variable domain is DGGITQSPKYLFRKEGQNVTLSCEQNLNHDAMYWYRQDPGQGLRLIYYSQIVNDFQKGDIAEGYSVSREKKESFPLTVTSAQKNPTAFYLCASKGTGLRNQPQHFGDGTRLSIL.

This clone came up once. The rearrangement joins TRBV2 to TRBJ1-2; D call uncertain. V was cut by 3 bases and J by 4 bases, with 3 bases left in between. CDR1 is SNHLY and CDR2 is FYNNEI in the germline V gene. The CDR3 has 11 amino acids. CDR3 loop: CASSDLYGYTF. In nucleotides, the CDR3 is TGTGCCAGCAGTGACCTCTATGGCTACACCTTC.

The CDR3 is CASSSPAAGGRPMNTEAFF. In DNA form, the CDR3 reads TGTGCCAGTAGTTCCCCGGCGGCGGGAGGTAGGCCCATGAACACTGAAGCTTTCTTT. This chain uses TRBV19 with TRBJ1-1, with no clear D. V lost 5 bases and J lost 0, with 25 bases in between. CDR3 length: 19 amino acids. From germline, CDR1 is LNHDA and CDR2 SQIVND (reference sequence). The entire variable domain, with the rest obtained from reference TRBV19 and TRBJ1-1, is as follows: DGGITQSPKYLFRKEGQNVTLSCEQNLNHDAMYWYRQDPGQGLRLIYYSQIVNDFQKGDIAEGYSVSREKKESFPLTVTSAQKNPTAFYLCASSSPAAGGRPMNTEAFFGQGTRLTVV.

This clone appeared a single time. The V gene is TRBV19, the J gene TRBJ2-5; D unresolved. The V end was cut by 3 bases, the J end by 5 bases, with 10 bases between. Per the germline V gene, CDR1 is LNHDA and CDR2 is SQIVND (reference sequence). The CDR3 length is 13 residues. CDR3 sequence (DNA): TGTGCCAGTAGTATGTCCTCCCTGGAGACCCAGTACTTC. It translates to CASSMSSLETQYF.

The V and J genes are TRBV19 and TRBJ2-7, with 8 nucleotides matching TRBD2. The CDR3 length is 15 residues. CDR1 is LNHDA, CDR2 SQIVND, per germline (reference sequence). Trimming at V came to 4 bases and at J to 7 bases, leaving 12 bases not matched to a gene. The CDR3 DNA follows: TGTGCCAGTAGTACAGGGTCCCCCCCGGGGGGGGAGCAGTACGTC. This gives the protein CASSTGSPPGGEQYV.

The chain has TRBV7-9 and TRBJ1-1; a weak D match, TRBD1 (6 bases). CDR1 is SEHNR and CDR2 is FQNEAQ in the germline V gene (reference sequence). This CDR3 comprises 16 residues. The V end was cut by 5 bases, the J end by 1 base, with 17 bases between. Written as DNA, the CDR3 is TGTGCCAGCAGCCCCAGGGGCATACAGAAGAACACTGAAGCTTTCTTT. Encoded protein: CASSPRGIQKNTEAFF.

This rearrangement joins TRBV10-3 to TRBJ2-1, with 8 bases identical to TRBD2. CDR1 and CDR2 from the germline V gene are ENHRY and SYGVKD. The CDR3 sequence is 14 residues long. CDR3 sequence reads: CSTGAGVSYNEQFF. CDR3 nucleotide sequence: TGTTCGACAGGAGCGGGGGTCTCCTACAATGAGCAGTTCTTC.

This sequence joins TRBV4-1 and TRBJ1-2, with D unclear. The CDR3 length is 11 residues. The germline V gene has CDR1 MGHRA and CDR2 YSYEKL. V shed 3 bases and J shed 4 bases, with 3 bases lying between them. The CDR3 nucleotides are TGCGCCAGCAGCCACGGCTATGGCTACACCTTC. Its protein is CASSHGYGYTF.

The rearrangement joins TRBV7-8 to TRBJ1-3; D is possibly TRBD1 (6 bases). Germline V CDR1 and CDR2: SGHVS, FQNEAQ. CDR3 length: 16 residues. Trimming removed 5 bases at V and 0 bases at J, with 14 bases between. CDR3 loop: CASSPLDSFSGNTIYF. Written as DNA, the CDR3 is TGTGCCAGCAGCCCTCTGGACAGCTTCTCTGGAAACACCATATATTTT.

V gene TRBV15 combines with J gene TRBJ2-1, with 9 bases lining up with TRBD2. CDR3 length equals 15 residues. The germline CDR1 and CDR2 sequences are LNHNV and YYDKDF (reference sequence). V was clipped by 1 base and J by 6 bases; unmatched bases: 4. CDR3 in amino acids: CATSRGRGGPNEQFF. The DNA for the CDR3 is TGTGCCACCAGCAGAGGGCGGGGGGGCCCCAATGAGCAGTTCTTC.

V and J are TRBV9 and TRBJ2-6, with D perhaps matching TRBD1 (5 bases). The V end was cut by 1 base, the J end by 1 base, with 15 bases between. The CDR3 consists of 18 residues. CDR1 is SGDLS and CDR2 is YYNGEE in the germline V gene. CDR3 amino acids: CASSVSRQLPSGANVLTF. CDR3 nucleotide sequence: TGTGCCAGCAGCGTAAGTCGACAGCTACCATCTGGGGCCAACGTCCTGACTTTC.

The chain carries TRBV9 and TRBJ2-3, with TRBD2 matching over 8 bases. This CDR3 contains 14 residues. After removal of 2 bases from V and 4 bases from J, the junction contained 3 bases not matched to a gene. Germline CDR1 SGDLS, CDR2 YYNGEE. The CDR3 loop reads CASSVGGAPDTQYF. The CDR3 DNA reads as TGTGCCAGCAGCGTCGGGGGGGCCCCAGATACGCAGTATTTT. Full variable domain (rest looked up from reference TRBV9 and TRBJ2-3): DSGVTQTPKHLITATGQRVTLRCSPRSGDLSVYWYQQSLDQGLQFLIQYYNGEERAKGNILERFSAQQFPDLHSELNLSSLELGDSALYFCASSVGGAPDTQYFGPGTRLTVL.

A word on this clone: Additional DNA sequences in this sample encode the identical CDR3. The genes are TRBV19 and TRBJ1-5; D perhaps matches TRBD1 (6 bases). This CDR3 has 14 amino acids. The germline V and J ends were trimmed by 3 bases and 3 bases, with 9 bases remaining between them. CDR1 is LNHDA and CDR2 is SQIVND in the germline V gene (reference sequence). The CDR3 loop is CASSIRGPNQPQHF. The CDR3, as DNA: TGTGCCAGTAGTATCAGGGGACCCAATCAGCCCCAGCATTTT.

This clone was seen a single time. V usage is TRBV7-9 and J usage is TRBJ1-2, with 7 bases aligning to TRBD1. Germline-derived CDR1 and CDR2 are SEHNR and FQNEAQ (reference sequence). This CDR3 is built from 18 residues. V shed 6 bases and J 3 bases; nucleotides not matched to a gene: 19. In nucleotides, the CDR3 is TGTGCCAGCAGGAATTCGCGGGACAGTTCCTATTCCGACTATGGCTACACCTTC. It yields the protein CASRNSRDSSYSDYGYTF.

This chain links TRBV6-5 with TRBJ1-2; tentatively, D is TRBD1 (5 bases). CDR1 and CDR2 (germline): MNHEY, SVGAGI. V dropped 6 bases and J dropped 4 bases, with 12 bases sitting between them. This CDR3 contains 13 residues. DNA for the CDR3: TGTGCCAGCAGGGCGACAGCAGCCTATGGCTACACCTTC. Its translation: CASRATAAYGYTF.

The CDR3 spells CASRISGVDFQPQHF. CDR3 DNA sequence: TGTGCCAGTAGGATATCGGGGGTGGATTTCCAGCCCCAGCATTTT. The chain links TRBV19 to TRBJ1-5; TRBD1 is a possible D gene (5 bases). CDR1 and CDR2 (germline): LNHDA, SQIVND (reference sequence). The CDR3 covers 15 residues. The germline V and J ends were trimmed by 6 bases and 7 bases, with 19 bases remaining between them.

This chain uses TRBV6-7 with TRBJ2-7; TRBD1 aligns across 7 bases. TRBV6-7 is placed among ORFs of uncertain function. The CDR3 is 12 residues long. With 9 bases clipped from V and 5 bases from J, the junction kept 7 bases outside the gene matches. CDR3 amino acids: CARHNRGHEQYV. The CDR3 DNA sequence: TGTGCCAGACATAACAGGGGCCACGAGCAGTACGTC.

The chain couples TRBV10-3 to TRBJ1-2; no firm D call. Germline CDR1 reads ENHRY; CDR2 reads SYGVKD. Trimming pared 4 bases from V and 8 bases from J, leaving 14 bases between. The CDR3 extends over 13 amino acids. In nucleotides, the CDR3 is TGTGCCATCAGTGGTACGGCAATCGGGGGCTACACCTTC. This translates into CAISGTAIGGYTF.

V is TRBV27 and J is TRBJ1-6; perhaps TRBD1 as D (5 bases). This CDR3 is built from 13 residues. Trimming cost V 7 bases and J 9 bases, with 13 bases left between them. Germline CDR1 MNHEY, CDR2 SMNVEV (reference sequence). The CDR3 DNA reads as TGTGCCAGCAAACAGGAGCGGGGTTCACCCCTCCACTTT. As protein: CASKQERGSPLHF.

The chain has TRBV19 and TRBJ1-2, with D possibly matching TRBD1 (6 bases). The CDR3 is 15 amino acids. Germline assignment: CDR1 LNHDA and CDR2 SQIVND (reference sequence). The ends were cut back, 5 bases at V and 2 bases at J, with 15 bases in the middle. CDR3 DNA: TGTGCCAGTAGTTCGGCGCAGGGGTTGAACTATGGCTACACCTTC. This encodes CASSSAQGLNYGYTF. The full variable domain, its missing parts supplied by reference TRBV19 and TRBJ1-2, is DGGITQSPKYLFRKEGQNVTLSCEQNLNHDAMYWYRQDPGQGLRLIYYSQIVNDFQKGDIAEGYSVSREKKESFPLTVTSAQKNPTAFYLCASSSAQGLNYGYTFGSGTRLTVV.

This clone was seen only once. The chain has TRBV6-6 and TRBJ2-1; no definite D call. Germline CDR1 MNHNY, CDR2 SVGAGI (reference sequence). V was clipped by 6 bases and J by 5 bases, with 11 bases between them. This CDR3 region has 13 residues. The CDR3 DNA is TGTGCCAGCAGCCTCCGTTCCCACAATGAGCAGTTCTTC. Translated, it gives CASSLRSHNEQFF.

CDR3 residues: CASNPPLRGPQETQYF. The CDR3 coding sequence is TGTGCCAGCAACCCCCCCCTGAGAGGCCCCCAAGAGACCCAGTACTTC. The chain has TRBV28 and TRBJ2-5; no definite D call. Per the germline V gene, CDR1 is MDHEN and CDR2 is SYDVKM. The length of the CDR3 is 16 residues. V was pared by 7 bases and J by 1 base, with 19 bases between.

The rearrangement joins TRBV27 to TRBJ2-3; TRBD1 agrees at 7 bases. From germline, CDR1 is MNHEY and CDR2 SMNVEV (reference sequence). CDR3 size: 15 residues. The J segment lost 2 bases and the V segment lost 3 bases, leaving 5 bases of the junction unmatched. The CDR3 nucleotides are TGTGCCAGCAGTTTGACAGGGATTGACACAGATACGCAGTATTTT. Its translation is CASSLTGIDTDTQYF.

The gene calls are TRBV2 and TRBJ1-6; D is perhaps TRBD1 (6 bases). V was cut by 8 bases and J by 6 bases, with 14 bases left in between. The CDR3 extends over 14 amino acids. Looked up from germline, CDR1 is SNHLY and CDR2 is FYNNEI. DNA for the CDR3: TGTGCCAGCTCCTTCACAGGGCCTAATTCACCCCTCCACTTT. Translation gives CASSFTGPNSPLHF.

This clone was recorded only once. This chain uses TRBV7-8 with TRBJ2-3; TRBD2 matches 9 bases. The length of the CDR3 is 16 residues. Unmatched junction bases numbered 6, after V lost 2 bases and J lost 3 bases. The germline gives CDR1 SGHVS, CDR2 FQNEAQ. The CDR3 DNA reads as TGTGCCAGCAGCTTAATGGCGGGGGGGCTTACAGATACGCAGTATTTT. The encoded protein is CASSLMAGGLTDTQYF.

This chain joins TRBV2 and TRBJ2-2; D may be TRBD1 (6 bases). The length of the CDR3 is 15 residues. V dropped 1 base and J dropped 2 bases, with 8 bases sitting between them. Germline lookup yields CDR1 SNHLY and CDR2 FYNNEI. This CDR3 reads CASSEDRENTGELFF. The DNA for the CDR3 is TGTGCCAGCAGTGAAGACAGGGAAAACACCGGGGAGCTGTTTTTT.